This TCR beta chain was found in a study of CXCR3-negative and CXCR3-positive naive CD8 T cells. Study-wide results and caveats: Whereas both naive subsets had comparably high diversity, memory CD8+ cells had much lower diversity.

As concerns this clonotype: Its antigen is still unknown.

The CDR3 has 15 amino acids. Germline assignment: CDR1 LGHNA and CDR2 YNFKEQ. Using triplicate sorts, some 300,000 cells were collected each time from every CD8+ T cell subset. The TRB libraries of cDNA were built by UMI-labeled 5' RACE. TCRdb re-called the 5' RACE reads and catalogs CDR3 proteins one per entry, DNA excluded. This repertoire includes about 48,000 distinct CDR3 sequences. The chain employs TRBV4-2 and TRBJ1-5; TCRdb indicates TRBD1, and absent DNA this call remains unverified. Specimen: memory CD8+ T cells from blood. The clonotype was recovered from a human donor in good health. Some clones in this sample may be carry-over from other donors' samples. The CDR3 sequence is CASSPQRDSNQPQHF.